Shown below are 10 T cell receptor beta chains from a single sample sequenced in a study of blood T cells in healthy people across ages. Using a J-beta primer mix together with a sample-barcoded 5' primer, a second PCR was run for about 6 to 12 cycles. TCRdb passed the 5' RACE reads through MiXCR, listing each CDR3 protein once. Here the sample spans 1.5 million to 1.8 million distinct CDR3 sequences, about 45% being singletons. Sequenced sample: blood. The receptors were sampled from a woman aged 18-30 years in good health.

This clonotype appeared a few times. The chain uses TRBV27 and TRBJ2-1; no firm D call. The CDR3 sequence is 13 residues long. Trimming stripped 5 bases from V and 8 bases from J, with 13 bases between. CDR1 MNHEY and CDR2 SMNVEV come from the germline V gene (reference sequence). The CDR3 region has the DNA TGTGCCAGCAGTCCGCGTAGGGTTCATGAGCAGTTCTTC. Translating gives CASSPRRVHEQFF.

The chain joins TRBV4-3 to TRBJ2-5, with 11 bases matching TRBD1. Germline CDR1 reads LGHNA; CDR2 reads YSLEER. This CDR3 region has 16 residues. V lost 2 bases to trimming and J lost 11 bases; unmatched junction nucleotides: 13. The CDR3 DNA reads TGCGCCAGCAGCCAACGACCGGGACAGGGGGTTAAAGAGCAGTACTTC. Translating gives CASSQRPGQGVKEQYF.

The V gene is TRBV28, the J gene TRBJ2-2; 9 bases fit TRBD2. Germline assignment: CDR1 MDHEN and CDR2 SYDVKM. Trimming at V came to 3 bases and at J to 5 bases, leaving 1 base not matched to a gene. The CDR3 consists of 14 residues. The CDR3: CASSFLAGTGELFF. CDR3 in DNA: TGTGCCAGCAGTTTCCTAGCGGGAACCGGGGAGCTGTTTTTT.

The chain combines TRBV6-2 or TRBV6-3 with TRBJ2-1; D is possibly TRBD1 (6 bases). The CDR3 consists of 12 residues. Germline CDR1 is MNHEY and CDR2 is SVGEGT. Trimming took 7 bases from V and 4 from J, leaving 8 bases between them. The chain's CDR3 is CASTRGYNEQFF. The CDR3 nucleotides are TGTGCCAGCACTAGGGGGTACAATGAGCAGTTCTTC.

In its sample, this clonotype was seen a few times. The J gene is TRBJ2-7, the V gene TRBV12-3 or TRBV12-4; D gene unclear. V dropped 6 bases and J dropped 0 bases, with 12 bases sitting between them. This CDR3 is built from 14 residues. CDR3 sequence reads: CASRNTGSSYEQYF. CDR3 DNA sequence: TGTGCCAGCAGGAACACGGGTAGCTCCTACGAGCAGTACTTC.

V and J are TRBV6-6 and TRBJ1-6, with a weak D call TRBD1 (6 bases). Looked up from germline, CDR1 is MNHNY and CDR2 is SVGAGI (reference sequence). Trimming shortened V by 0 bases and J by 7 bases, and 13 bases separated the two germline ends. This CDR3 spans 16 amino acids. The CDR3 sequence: CASSYSSAQGNSPLHF. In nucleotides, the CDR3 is TGTGCCAGCAGTTACTCGTCTGCACAGGGAAATTCACCCCTCCACTTT.

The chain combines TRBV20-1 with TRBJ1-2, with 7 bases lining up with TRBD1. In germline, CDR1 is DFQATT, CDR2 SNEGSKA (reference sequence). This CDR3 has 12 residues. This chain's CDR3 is CRGDSYNYGYTF. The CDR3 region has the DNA TGCAGGGGGGACAGCTATAACTATGGCTACACCTTC.

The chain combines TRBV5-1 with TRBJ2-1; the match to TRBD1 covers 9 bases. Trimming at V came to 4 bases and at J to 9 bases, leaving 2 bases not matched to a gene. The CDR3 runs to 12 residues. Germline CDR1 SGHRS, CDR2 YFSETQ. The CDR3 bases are TGCGCCAGCAGCCCGGGACAGGGTGAGCAGTTCTTC. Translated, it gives CASSPGQGEQFF.

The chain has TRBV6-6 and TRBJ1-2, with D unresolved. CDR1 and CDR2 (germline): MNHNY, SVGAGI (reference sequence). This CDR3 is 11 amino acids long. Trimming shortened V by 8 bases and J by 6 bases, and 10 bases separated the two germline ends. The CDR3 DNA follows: TGTGCCAGCCTTATGGGAGATGGCTACACCTTC. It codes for CASLMGDGYTF.

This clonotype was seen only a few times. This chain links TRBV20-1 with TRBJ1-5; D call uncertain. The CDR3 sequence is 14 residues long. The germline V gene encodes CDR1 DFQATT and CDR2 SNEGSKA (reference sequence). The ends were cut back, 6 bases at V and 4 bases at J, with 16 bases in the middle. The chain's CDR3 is CSAQEAWVNQPQHF. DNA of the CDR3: TGCAGTGCCCAAGAGGCTTGGGTGAATCAGCCCCAGCATTTT.